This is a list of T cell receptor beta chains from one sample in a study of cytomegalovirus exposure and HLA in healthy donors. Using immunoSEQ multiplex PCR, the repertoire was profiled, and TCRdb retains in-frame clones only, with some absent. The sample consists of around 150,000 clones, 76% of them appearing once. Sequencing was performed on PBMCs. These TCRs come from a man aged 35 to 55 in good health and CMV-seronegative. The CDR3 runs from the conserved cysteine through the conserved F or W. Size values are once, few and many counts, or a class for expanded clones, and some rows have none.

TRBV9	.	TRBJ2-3	CASSVETVTDTQYF
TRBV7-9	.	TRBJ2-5	CASSLWRRVLETQYF
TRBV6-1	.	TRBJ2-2	CASSGTGATGELFF
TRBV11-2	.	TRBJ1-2	CASSLNQAYYGYTF
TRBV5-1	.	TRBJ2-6	CASSLAGSSGANVLTF
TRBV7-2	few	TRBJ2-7	CASSPPPEGLLPSSYEQYF
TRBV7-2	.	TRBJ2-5	CASSQQEAQYF
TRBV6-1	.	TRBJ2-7	CASSEYGGQGSYEQYF
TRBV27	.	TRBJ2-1	CASRGLANEQFF
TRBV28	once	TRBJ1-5	CASSPGQTNQPQHF
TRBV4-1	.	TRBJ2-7	CASSQESHGAGNHEQYF
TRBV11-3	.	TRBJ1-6	CASSSGGTGATLHF
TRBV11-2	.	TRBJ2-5	CASSFNSAGEETQYF
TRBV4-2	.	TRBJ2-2	CASSQDPRVTGELFF
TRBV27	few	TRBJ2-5	CASGPYVGQYF
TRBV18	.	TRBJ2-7	CASSPAGTGVSEQYF
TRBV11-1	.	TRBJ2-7	CASSPTGYNEQYF
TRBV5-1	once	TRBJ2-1	CASSLAVLAQTEQFF
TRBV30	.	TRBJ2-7	CAWSDQGGRYEQYF
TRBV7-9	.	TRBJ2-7	CASSLQGGYEQYF
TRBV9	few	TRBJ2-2	CASSASGTRGDTGELFF
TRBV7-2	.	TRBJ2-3	CASSFQASSGSVGDTQYF
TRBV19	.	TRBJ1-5	CASTLYPGQGARSNQPQHF
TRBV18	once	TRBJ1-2	CASSATGTNNYGYTF
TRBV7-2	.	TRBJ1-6	CASSLAWQGNLYNSPLHF
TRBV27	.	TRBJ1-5	CASSPTPRQPQHF
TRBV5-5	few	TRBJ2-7	CASSPPQYPYEQYF
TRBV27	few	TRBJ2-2	CASSSSWGGAVTGELFF
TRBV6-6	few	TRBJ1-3	CASSYRRGAGNTIYF
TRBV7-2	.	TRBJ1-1	CASSLVARQGGNTEAFF
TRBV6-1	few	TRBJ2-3	CASSEYLADTQYF
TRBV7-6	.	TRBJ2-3	CASSAPLAGGTDTQYF
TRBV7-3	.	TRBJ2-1	CASSLNLGEQFF
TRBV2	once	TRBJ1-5	CASSRQRQEPQHF
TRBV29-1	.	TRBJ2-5	CSVEQGSKETQYF
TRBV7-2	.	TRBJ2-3	CATMVSSTDTQYF
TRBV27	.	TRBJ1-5	CASRGQGVSNQPQHF
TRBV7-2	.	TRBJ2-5	CASSLVPAGGQETQYF
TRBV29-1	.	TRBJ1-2	CSVKGSPGYTF
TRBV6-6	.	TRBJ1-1	CASSYAGQLNTEAFF
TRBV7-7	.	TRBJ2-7	CASSLGDRDGEQYF